These T cell receptor beta chains were read from a single sample in a study of shared clonotypes between healthy human individuals. Sequencing was performed with immunoSEQ multiplex PCR; in TCRdb, only in-frame clones are kept and a portion is missing. The sample shows about 700,000 clones, around 74% of them seen only once. The sequencing input was memory CD4+ T cells sorted from blood. These receptors were obtained from a woman in her 30s in good health. The CDR3 runs from the conserved cysteine through the conserved F or W. Each record gives: V gene, clone size, D gene, J gene, CDR3 DNA, CDR3 protein. D genes are given only for firm matches. Some rows mark clone size as missing; the rest say once, few, many or name a class of expanded clone.

TRBV6-1	many	TRBD2	TRBJ2-7	TGTGCCAGCCGTCGAGCGGGAGAATCCGGCGAGCAGTACTTC	CASRRAGESGEQYF
TRBV5-4	NA	NA	TRBJ2-6	TGTGCCAGCAGACGACAGGCCTCTGGGGCCAACGTCCTGACTTTC	CASRRQASGANVLTF
TRBV2	few	TRBD1	TRBJ2-7	TGTGCCAGCATAAGGGGGCAGCGGTCGGGCGAGCAGTACTTC	CASIRGQRSGEQYF
TRBV4-1	NA	TRBD2	TRBJ2-7	TGCGCCAGCAGCCAAGATCGCGGGGCGGGGGTCCCAGTCGAGCAGTACTTC	CASSQDRGAGVPVEQYF
TRBV28	NA	NA	TRBJ2-5	TGTGCCAGCAGACTCGGGGTTGTCGGGAAGACCCAGTACTTC	CASRLGVVGKTQYF
TRBV2	NA	TRBD1	TRBJ1-2	TGTGCCAGCAGTGAAAGGGGGGACAGGGGGCATGGCTACACCTTC	CASSERGDRGHGYTF
TRBV5-1	NA	NA	TRBJ1-5	TGCGCCAGCAGCTTGGGGGGAGATCAGCCCCAGCATTTT	CASSLGGDQPQHF
TRBV4-1	NA	TRBD2	TRBJ2-2	TGCGCCAGCAGCCCGGGACTAGCGGGGAGAACCGGGGAGCTGTTTTTT	CASSPGLAGRTGELFF
TRBV25-1	NA	NA	TRBJ2-2	TGTGCCAGCAGTGACGGTGGGGGGGCAACCGGGGAGCTGTTTTTT	CASSDGGGATGELFF
TRBV7-8	NA	TRBD2	TRBJ2-1	TGTGCCAGCAGCTTACGTGGGACTAGCGGGAGTATCCATGAGCAGTTCTTC	CASSLRGTSGSIHEQFF
TRBV2	NA	NA	TRBJ1-2	TGTGCCAGCCGGGGGGATGCGAGCTATGGCTACACCTTC	CASRGDASYGYTF
TRBV29-1	NA	NA	TRBJ1-4	TGCAGCGTAAGGTACACGTCCCATGAAAAACTGTTTTTT	CSVRYTSHEKLFF
TRBV18	NA	NA	TRBJ2-7	TGTGCCAGCTCACCACAGGAAGTCTTGGACGAGCAGTACTTC	CASSPQEVLDEQYF
TRBV20-1	NA	NA	TRBJ2-1	TGCAGTGCTAAATTGGCTATCGGGCAGTTCTTC	CSAKLAIGQFF
TRBV21-1	few	NA	TRBJ1-5	TGTGCCAGCAGCAAAGCCGGGTTCGGCAATCAGCCCCAGCATTTT	CASSKAGFGNQPQHF
TRBV7-9	NA	TRBD2	TRBJ2-1	TGTGCCAGCAGCTTAGAACTAGCGGGAGGGAGGGGTGAGCAGTTCTTC	CASSLELAGGRGEQFF
TRBV28	NA	TRBD2	TRBJ2-7	TGTGCCAGCAGTTTAATCAGTCTAGCGGGAATCGACGAGCAGTACTTC	CASSLISLAGIDEQYF
TRBV7-8	NA	TRBD1	TRBJ2-7	TGTGCCAGCAGCCAAACCTCGCCGGGACAGTCCTCCTACGAGCAGTACTTC	CASSQTSPGQSSYEQYF
TRBV18	NA	NA	TRBJ1-4	TGTGCCAGCTCACGAGGACAGCTTAATGAAAAACTGTTTTTT	CASSRGQLNEKLFF
TRBV5-1	NA	NA	TRBJ2-7	TGCGCCAGCAGCGAGGGGGGCGTTTACGAGCAGTACTTC	CASSEGGVYEQYF
TRBV28	NA	NA	TRBJ2-7	TGTGCCAGCAGAACGGGGGTTGGGGAGCAGTACTTC	CASRTGVGEQYF
TRBV18	NA	NA	TRBJ2-3	TGTGCCAGCTCACGAGATCCGGGCCAAAGGGATACGCAGTATTTT	CASSRDPGQRDTQYF
TRBV4-2	NA	TRBD1	TRBJ1-4	TGTGCCAGCAGCGGAAACAGGGACAGCTTATTT	CASSGNRDSLF
TRBV9	NA	TRBD1	TRBJ1-1	TGTGCCAGCAGCCTAACGACAGGGGGGGAAATGAACACTGAAGCTTTCTTT	CASSLTTGGEMNTEAFF
TRBV19	NA	NA	TRBJ1-5	TGTGCCAGTATGAACAGACATAGCAATCAGCCCCAGCATTTT	CASMNRHSNQPQHF
TRBV30	NA	TRBD2	TRBJ2-1	TGTGCCTGGGGGACTATTTGGGATCGAGAGCAGTTCTTC	CAWGTIWDREQFF
TRBV19	NA	TRBD2	TRBJ2-3	TGTGCCAGTAATCGACTAGCGGGAGGGCCAACAGATACGCAGTATTTT	CASNRLAGGPTDTQYF
TRBV5-1	NA	NA	TRBJ2-7	TGCGCCAGCAGCTTGGCTCCGGCGAGCTCCTACGAGCAGTACTTC	CASSLAPASSYEQYF
TRBV18	once	NA	TRBJ1-4	TGTGCCAGCTCTGGACAGCATAATGAAAAACTGTTTTTT	CASSGQHNEKLFF
TRBV28	NA	NA	TRBJ2-3	TGTGCCAGCAGGTTAGACCTCACAGATACGCAGTATTTT	CASRLDLTDTQYF
TRBV28	NA	TRBD1	TRBJ2-7	TGTGCCAGTCGAGCCGCCGGGACAGGGGGGTACGAGCAGTACTTC	CASRAAGTGGYEQYF
TRBV18	NA	NA	TRBJ1-4	TGTGCCAGCTCACCAGACTCCGGTACGTTAGAAAAACTGTTTTTT	CASSPDSGTLEKLFF
TRBV6-6	once	NA	TRBJ2-1	TGTGCCAGCAGTTACGGGGCTATTGGCAATGAGCAGTTCTTC	CASSYGAIGNEQFF
TRBV6-6	few	NA	TRBJ2-1	TGTGCCAGCGGCCAGTTTATAAATGAGCAGTTCTTC	CASGQFINEQFF
TRBV20-1	NA	NA	TRBJ2-7	TGCAGTGGGGGGAGTTCCTACGAGCAGTACTTC	CSGGSSYEQYF
TRBV5-1	NA	NA	TRBJ1-3	TGCGCCAGCAGCTTGAATGAGGGCTACTCTGGAAACACCATATATTTT	CASSLNEGYSGNTIYF
TRBV14	NA	NA	TRBJ2-1	TGTGCCAGCAGCCAAGATACCGGAGAAGGCGGGTACAATGAGCAGTTCTTC	CASSQDTGEGGYNEQFF
TRBV19	NA	TRBD2	TRBJ2-1	TGTGCCAGTAGTATTGCTAGCGGGCTCAATGAGCAGTTCTTC	CASSIASGLNEQFF
TRBV6-5	NA	TRBD2	TRBJ2-1	TGTGCCAGCACCCAAGCGGGAGGCTCCCATGAGCAGTTCTTC	CASTQAGGSHEQFF
TRBV6-1	NA	NA	TRBJ1-2	TGTGCCAGCAGTGAAAGTGGAGTGACAGCCTCTAACTATGGCTACACCTTC	CASSESGVTASNYGYTF
TRBV7-2	NA	NA	TRBJ1-2	TGTGCCAGCAGCTTAGGGGCAGGGCCCCTTCTAGGCTATGGCTACACCTTC	CASSLGAGPLLGYGYTF
TRBV10-1	NA	TRBD2	TRBJ2-3	TGCGCCAGCAGTCAACTAGCGGGAGCGGGCACAGATACGCAGTATTTT	CASSQLAGAGTDTQYF
TRBV6-5	NA	TRBD1	TRBJ2-7	TGTGCCAGCAGTTCCCAGGGGGCAAGGCAACCTTACGAGCAGTACTTC	CASSSQGARQPYEQYF
TRBV11-3	NA	NA	TRBJ2-1	TGTGCCAGCAGCTTTGGGCTAGCACGGTACAATGAGCAGTTCTTC	CASSFGLARYNEQFF
TRBV4-1	NA	NA	TRBJ1-1	TGCGCCAGCAGCCAAAGGGGCAGGGGAGAGGTGAACACTGAAGCTTTCTTT	CASSQRGRGEVNTEAFF
TRBV7-8	NA	NA	TRBJ1-4	TGTGCCAGCAGCTTAGCAGGGATGGTGGGTTCAACTAATGAAAAACTGTTTTTT	CASSLAGMVGSTNEKLFF
TRBV30	NA	TRBD1	TRBJ2-5	TGTGCCTGGAGTCGACAGGGCCAAGAGACCCAGTACTTC	CAWSRQGQETQYF
TRBV5-1	few	TRBD1	TRBJ2-1	TGCGCCAGCAGCCCGGACAGGGCCGCCTACAATGAGCAGTTCTTC	CASSPDRAAYNEQFF
TRBV2	NA	NA	TRBJ1-2	TGTGCCAGCAGTGAGGTCGCCCGGAACTATGGCTACACCTTC	CASSEVARNYGYTF
TRBV7-2	NA	TRBD2	TRBJ2-7	TGTGCCAGCAGCTTAGCTAGCGGGAGTCAATACGAGCAGTACTTC	CASSLASGSQYEQYF
TRBV6-5	NA	NA	TRBJ2-7	TGTGCCAGCAGTCTCAAGGGAGCGCCCTCCTACGAGCAGTACTTC	CASSLKGAPSYEQYF
TRBV6-6	NA	TRBD1	TRBJ1-2	TGTGCCAGCAGCCGGGACAGGGCGAACTATGGCTACACCTTC	CASSRDRANYGYTF
TRBV18	NA	NA	TRBJ1-1	TGTGCCAGCTCACCTACAGGGTTAAACACTGAAGCTTTCTTT	CASSPTGLNTEAFF
TRBV6-5	NA	NA	TRBJ1-1	TGTGCCAGCACGCCCCCGGGGAACACTGAAGCTTTCTTT	CASTPPGNTEAFF
TRBV4-2	NA	NA	TRBJ1-4	TGTGCCAGCAGGGCCGGGGGCACTAATGAAAAACTGTTTTTT	CASRAGGTNEKLFF
TRBV27	NA	NA	TRBJ2-7	TGTGCCAGCAGTTCCCGCTCAGCTATGACGTACTTC	CASSSRSAMTYF
TRBV5-1	NA	TRBD1	TRBJ2-1	TGCGCCAGCAGCGGGGACAGCGTCTCCTACAATGAGCAGTTCTTC	CASSGDSVSYNEQFF
TRBV25-1	NA	TRBD1	TRBJ2-5	TGTGCCAGCAGTGAAATATTGGCAGGGGGACAAGAGACCCAGTACTTC	CASSEILAGGQETQYF
TRBV6-1	NA	TRBD2	TRBJ2-7	TGTGCCAGCAGTAATAAAGCGGGAGGGACCCACGAGCAGTACTTC	CASSNKAGGTHEQYF